The 5 T cell receptor beta chains presented below share a single source sample, sequenced in a study of blood T cell repertoires in COVID-19. Profiling relied on immunoSEQ multiplex PCR, and the TCRdb table lists in-frame clones only, not all of them. The profile shows about 110,000 clones, roughly 85% of them singletons. Sequencing was carried out using peripheral blood. These TCRs come from a woman aged 80 or over with active or convalescent COVID-19.

The rearrangement links TRBV7-3 to TRBJ1-6; TRBD1 aligns across 7 bases. Trimming at V came to 2 bases and at J to 7 bases, leaving 2 bases not matched to a gene. The CDR3 covers 14 residues. The germline CDR1 and CDR2 sequences are SGHTA and FQGTGA. This chain's CDR3 is CASSLGQVNSPLHF. CDR3 sequence (DNA): TGTGCCAGCAGCTTAGGACAGGTCAATTCACCCCTCCACTTT.

This clone occurred once. The chain carries TRBV11-2 and TRBJ1-5; a weak D match, TRBD1 (6 bases). Deletions cut 2 bases from V and 5 bases from J, with 10 bases between. From germline, CDR1 is SGHAT and CDR2 FQNNGV. CDR3 length: 14 amino acids. DNA of the CDR3: TGTGCCAGCAGCTTAACGGGGGGCTATCAGCCCCAGCATTTT. Its protein product is CASSLTGGYQPQHF.

The gene calls are TRBV5-4 and TRBJ2-2; no firm D call. CDR3 size: 14 residues. V was shortened by 0 bases and J by 4 bases, with 7 bases between the two germline ends. Germline V lookup: CDR1 SGHNT, CDR2 YYREEE (reference sequence). CDR3 in DNA: TGTGCCAGCAGCTTGGAATTATTCACCGGGGAGCTGTTTTTT. Translating it yields CASSLELFTGELFF.

This clone was seen a few times. The gene calls are TRBV19 and TRBJ2-1, with TRBD2 matching over 8 bases. V shed 1 base and J 8 bases; nucleotides not matched to a gene: 13. Germline CDR1 reads LNHDA; CDR2 reads SQIVND (reference sequence). The CDR3 sequence is 17 residues long. DNA of the CDR3: TGTGCCAGTAGTATAGTGGGAGGTAGCGGGATATTGTATGAGCAGTTCTTC. This translates into CASSIVGGSGILYEQFF.

This clone was counted a few times. The chain couples TRBV5-4 to TRBJ2-4, with 7 bases matching TRBD2. The V segment lost 2 bases and the J segment 6 bases; nucleotides outside the gene matches: 5. The length of the CDR3 is 14 residues. The germline CDR1 and CDR2 sequences are SGHNT and YYREEE (reference sequence). CDR3 coding DNA: TGTGCCAGCAGCTTTGAGGGGACTACAAACATTCAGTACTTC. Its translation: CASSFEGTTNIQYF.